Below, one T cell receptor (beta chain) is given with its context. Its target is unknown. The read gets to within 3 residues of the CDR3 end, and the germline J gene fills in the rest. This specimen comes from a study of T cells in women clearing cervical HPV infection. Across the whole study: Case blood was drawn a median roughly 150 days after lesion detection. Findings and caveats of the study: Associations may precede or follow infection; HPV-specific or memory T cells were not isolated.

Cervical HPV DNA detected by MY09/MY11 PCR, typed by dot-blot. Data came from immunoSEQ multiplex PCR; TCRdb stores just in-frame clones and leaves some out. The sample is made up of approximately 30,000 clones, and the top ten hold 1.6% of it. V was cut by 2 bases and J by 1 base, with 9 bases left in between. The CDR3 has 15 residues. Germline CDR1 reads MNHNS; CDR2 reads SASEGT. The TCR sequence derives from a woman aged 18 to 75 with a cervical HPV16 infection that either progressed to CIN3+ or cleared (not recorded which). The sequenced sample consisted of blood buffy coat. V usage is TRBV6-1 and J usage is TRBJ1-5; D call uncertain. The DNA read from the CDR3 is TGTGCCAGCAGTGAACTGGGCCAGAGCAATCAGCCC. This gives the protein CASSELGQSNQP. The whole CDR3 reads CASSELGQSNQPQHF.